These T cell receptor beta chains were read from a single sample in a study of cytomegalovirus exposure and HLA in healthy donors. Assay used: immunoSEQ multiplex PCR; TCRdb lists only in-frame clones, some missing. Here the sample spans 150,000 to 200,000 clones, more than 75% being singletons. Sequenced sample: PBMCs. These receptors were taken from a woman aged 50 to 65 in good health and CMV-seronegative. CDR3s include the opening cysteine and the closing phenylalanine or tryptophan. Each record gives: D gene, V gene, J gene, clone size, CDR3 DNA, CDR3 protein. A D gene is named only where the DNA matches it firmly. Rows may omit the clone size; those that give it use once, few, many or a size class.

D gene: .; V gene: TRBV5-5; J gene: TRBJ1-2; clone size: .; CDR3 DNA: TGTGCCAGCAGCTTTAACTCAGGGTGGGCTAACTATGGCTACACCTTC; CDR3 protein: CASSFNSGWANYGYTF
D gene: TRBD1; V gene: TRBV4-3; J gene: TRBJ2-2; clone size: .; CDR3 DNA: TGCGCCAGCAGTCAAGAGGTGACAGGGGGCTTCACCGGGGAGCTGTTTTTT; CDR3 protein: CASSQEVTGGFTGELFF
D gene: .; V gene: TRBV6-1; J gene: TRBJ1-1; clone size: .; CDR3 DNA: TGTGCCAGCCTGGAGGAGGGCCCAGCTTTCTTT; CDR3 protein: CASLEEGPAFF
D gene: .; V gene: TRBV19; J gene: TRBJ1-4; clone size: .; CDR3 DNA: TGTGCCAGTACCGACTCCTACTACGCAACGGCAACTAATGAAAAACTGTTTTTT; CDR3 protein: CASTDSYYATATNEKLFF
D gene: TRBD2; V gene: TRBV19; J gene: TRBJ2-2; clone size: .; CDR3 DNA: TGTGCCAGTAGTAGCGGGAGAGTCACCGGGGAGCTGTTTTTT; CDR3 protein: CASSSGRVTGELFF
D gene: .; V gene: TRBV18; J gene: TRBJ1-1; clone size: .; CDR3 DNA: TGTGCCAGCTCACCAAGAACGGGGAAAGAGCTCACTGAAGCTTTCTTT; CDR3 protein: CASSPRTGKELTEAFF
D gene: TRBD1; V gene: TRBV7-9; J gene: TRBJ2-3; clone size: .; CDR3 DNA: TGTGCCAGCAGCCCCTATCTGGACAGGGCCTTTCTCACAGATACGCAGTATTTT; CDR3 protein: CASSPYLDRAFLTDTQYF
D gene: TRBD1; V gene: TRBV7-2; J gene: TRBJ1-3; clone size: .; CDR3 DNA: TGTGCCAGCAGCCGTGACAGGGGAAGAAACACCATATATTTT; CDR3 protein: CASSRDRGRNTIYF
D gene: .; V gene: TRBV5-4; J gene: TRBJ2-3; clone size: .; CDR3 DNA: TGTGCCAGCAGCGCACCGGGACAAGGCACAGATACGCAGTATTTT; CDR3 protein: CASSAPGQGTDTQYF
D gene: .; V gene: TRBV4-1; J gene: TRBJ2-7; clone size: few; CDR3 DNA: TGCGCCAGCAGCTTAGGCGAGGGTCAGCCCTACGAGCAGTACTTC; CDR3 protein: CASSLGEGQPYEQYF
D gene: .; V gene: TRBV6-1; J gene: TRBJ1-1; clone size: once; CDR3 DNA: TGTGCCAGCATCACTTCCCATACAGGGTACACTGAAGCTTTCTTT; CDR3 protein: CASITSHTGYTEAFF
D gene: .; V gene: TRBV2; J gene: TRBJ1-3; clone size: .; CDR3 DNA: TGTGCCAGCAGTGAAGCACCCTCGGGGGTCACCATATATTTT; CDR3 protein: CASSEAPSGVTIYF
D gene: .; V gene: TRBV5-1; J gene: TRBJ2-7; clone size: once; CDR3 DNA: TGCGCCAGCAGCTTTAGAGGTATGACCGACGAGCAGTACTTC; CDR3 protein: CASSFRGMTDEQYF
D gene: TRBD2; V gene: TRBV19; J gene: TRBJ2-7; clone size: .; CDR3 DNA: TGTGCCACAGCTCGGGAGCGGGGGGAACTACGAGGGCAGTACTTC; CDR3 protein: CATARERGELRGQYF
D gene: .; V gene: TRBV9; J gene: TRBJ1-3; clone size: .; CDR3 DNA: TGTGCCAGCAGCCCCGCGGAGGGTAGTGAAGACACCATATATTTT; CDR3 protein: CASSPAEGSEDTIYF
D gene: .; V gene: TRBV2; J gene: TRBJ2-2; clone size: .; CDR3 DNA: TGTGCCAGCAGGGCCGGGACAAGGACCGGGGAGCTGTTTTTT; CDR3 protein: CASRAGTRTGELFF
D gene: TRBD2; V gene: TRBV4-3; J gene: TRBJ2-1; clone size: once; CDR3 DNA: TGCGCCAGCAGCCAAGATAGGGCCGGGGGGGACTACAATGAGCAGTTCTTC; CDR3 protein: CASSQDRAGGDYNEQFF
D gene: .; V gene: TRBV5-1; J gene: TRBJ2-5; clone size: .; CDR3 DNA: TGCGCCAGCAGCCGAGCTAGGGAGAACCAAGAGACCCAGTACTTC; CDR3 protein: CASSRARENQETQYF
D gene: .; V gene: TRBV7-9; J gene: TRBJ1-5; clone size: .; CDR3 DNA: TGTGCCAGCAGCTCCACGGGGGGCGCCCATCAGCCCCAGCATTTT; CDR3 protein: CASSSTGGAHQPQHF
D gene: TRBD1; V gene: TRBV27; J gene: TRBJ1-2; clone size: .; CDR3 DNA: TGTGCCAGCAGTTTAGGGGGGACAGGGGTCGATGGCTACACCTTC; CDR3 protein: CASSLGGTGVDGYTF
D gene: .; V gene: TRBV28; J gene: TRBJ2-2; clone size: .; CDR3 DNA: TGTGCCAGCAGGGTCAGATTGAACACCGGGGAGCTGTTTTTT; CDR3 protein: CASRVRLNTGELFF
D gene: .; V gene: TRBV4-3; J gene: TRBJ1-4; clone size: .; CDR3 DNA: TGCGCCAGCAGTCGCGACTATTCAACTAATGAAAAACTGTTTTTT; CDR3 protein: CASSRDYSTNEKLFF
D gene: .; V gene: TRBV7-4; J gene: TRBJ2-1; clone size: .; CDR3 DNA: TGTGCCAGCAGCTTCAAAACAAGCGGGTACTCCTACAATGAGCAGTTCTTC; CDR3 protein: CASSFKTSGYSYNEQFF
D gene: TRBD1; V gene: TRBV19; J gene: TRBJ1-5; clone size: .; CDR3 DNA: TGTGCCAGTAGTCGGGGACAGCGAAATCAGCCCCAGCATTTT; CDR3 protein: CASSRGQRNQPQHF
D gene: .; V gene: TRBV15; J gene: TRBJ2-3; clone size: .; CDR3 DNA: TGTGCCACCAGCAGGTCCCCAGGCGGGAAAGGAACAGATACGCAGTATTTT; CDR3 protein: CATSRSPGGKGTDTQYF
D gene: .; V gene: TRBV7-9; J gene: TRBJ2-7; clone size: once; CDR3 DNA: TGTGCCAGCAGCTTAGAAACGGGTGCGAACGAGCAGTACTTC; CDR3 protein: CASSLETGANEQYF
D gene: .; V gene: TRBV6-5; J gene: TRBJ1-5; clone size: .; CDR3 DNA: TGTGCCAGCAGTTACAGGGGGGGCCTAGATCAGCCCCAGCATTTT; CDR3 protein: CASSYRGGLDQPQHF
D gene: .; V gene: TRBV6-6; J gene: TRBJ1-6; clone size: few; CDR3 DNA: TGTGCCAGCAGTTACCGGACAGACCTAAATTCACCCCTCCACTTT; CDR3 protein: CASSYRTDLNSPLHF
D gene: .; V gene: TRBV4-1; J gene: TRBJ1-3; clone size: .; CDR3 DNA: TGCGCCAGCAGCCAGACACCTATCTCTGGAAACACCATATATTTT; CDR3 protein: CASSQTPISGNTIYF
D gene: .; V gene: TRBV4-1; J gene: TRBJ1-4; clone size: .; CDR3 DNA: TGCGCCAGCAGCCAAGAAGGGGCATCCCCGAGTGGACTGTTTTTT; CDR3 protein: CASSQEGASPSGLFF
D gene: TRBD1; V gene: TRBV5-1; J gene: TRBJ1-1; clone size: once; CDR3 DNA: TGCGCCAGCAGGAGGGACAGTATTGACACTGAAGCTTTCTTT; CDR3 protein: CASRRDSIDTEAFF
D gene: TRBD1; V gene: TRBV7-3; J gene: TRBJ1-6; clone size: .; CDR3 DNA: TGTGCCAGCAGCTTAACAGGGGACAGCTATTCACCCCTCCACTTT; CDR3 protein: CASSLTGDSYSPLHF